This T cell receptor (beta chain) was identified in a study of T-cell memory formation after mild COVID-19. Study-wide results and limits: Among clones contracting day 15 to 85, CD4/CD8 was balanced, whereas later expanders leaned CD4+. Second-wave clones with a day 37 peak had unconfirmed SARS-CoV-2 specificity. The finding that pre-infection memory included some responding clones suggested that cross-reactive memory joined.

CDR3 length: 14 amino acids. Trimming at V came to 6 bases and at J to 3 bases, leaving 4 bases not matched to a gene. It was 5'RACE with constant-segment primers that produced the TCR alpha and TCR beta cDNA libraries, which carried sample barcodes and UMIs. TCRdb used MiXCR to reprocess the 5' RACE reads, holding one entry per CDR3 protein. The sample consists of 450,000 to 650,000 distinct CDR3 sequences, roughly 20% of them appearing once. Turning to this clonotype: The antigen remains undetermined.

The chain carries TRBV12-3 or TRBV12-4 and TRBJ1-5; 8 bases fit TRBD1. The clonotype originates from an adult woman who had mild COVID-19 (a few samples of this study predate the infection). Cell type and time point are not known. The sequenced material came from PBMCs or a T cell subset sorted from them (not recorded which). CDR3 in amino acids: CASSGQGLNQPQHF. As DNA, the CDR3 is TGTGCCAGCAGCGGACAGGGACTCAATCAGCCCCAGCATTTT.